This TCR beta chain was identified during a study of HIV-infected patients and healthy controls. The CDR3 spans 14 residues. Trimming cost V 4 bases and J 0 bases, with 10 bases left between them. In germline, CDR1 is SQVTM, CDR2 ANQGSEA. Study conclusions and caveats: HLA types of the donors remained undetermined. Size-matching overweighted rare events from HIV-infected data when comparing patients with controls. CMV-associated CDR3s mostly grew nonsignificantly during therapy, while HIV-associated CDR3s declined significantly.

Alpha and beta constant-region primers primed reverse transcription of around 500 ng RNA. Separate chain-specific third strand synthesis with multiplexing indices produced the alpha and beta libraries. TCRdb reprocessed the 5' RACE reads via MiXCR and lists one record per CDR3 protein. The profile shows around 18,000 distinct CDR3 sequences, about 9.4% of them singletons. In its sample, this clonotype was seen many times. No antigen is known for it. All unsorted peripheral T cells were captured because whole blood was used without fractionation. The sequence was obtained from an adult in good health. The sequencing input was blood. The rearrangement uses TRBV29-1 and TRBJ2-1; D remains unclear. The chain's CDR3 is CSVVAPTSYNEQFF. CDR3 DNA: TGCAGCGTTGTGGCCCCGACCTCCTACAATGAGCAGTTCTTC.